The 32 T cell receptor beta chains listed next were all sequenced from one sample in a study of blood T cell repertoires in COVID-19. The table came from immunoSEQ multiplex PCR; TCRdb's copy has only in-frame clones and leaves some out. This sample carries about 200,000 clones, approximately 81% of them seen once, and the ten largest clones take about 5%. The sample consisted of peripheral blood. The receptors were gathered from a woman of 80 years or more with acute or convalescent COVID-19.

The gene calls are TRBV4-3 and TRBJ2-7, with TRBD2 as a possible D gene (5 bases). V gave up 0 bases and J gave up 0 bases, with 9 bases separating them. This CDR3 is 15 amino acids long. Germline-derived CDR1 and CDR2 are LGHNA and YSLEER. The CDR3 DNA reads TGCGCCAGCAGCCAAGACCGAGGGTTCTCCTACGAGCAGTACTTC. Translating gives CASSQDRGFSYEQYF.

The chain couples TRBV3-1 (or the pseudogene TRBV3-2) to TRBJ1-3; 11 bases are a match to TRBD1. J lost 8 bases, V lost 3 bases, and 3 bases had no gene match. Germline V gene lookup returns CDR1 LGHDT and CDR2 YNNKEL (reference sequence). CDR3 length equals 14 residues. The CDR3: CASSHQDRGHTIYF. CDR3 coding DNA: TGTGCCAGCAGCCACCAGGACAGGGGGCACACCATATATTTT.

The chain links TRBV9 to TRBJ2-2, with TRBD1 identical over 12 bases. This CDR3 has 18 residues. Germline V gene sequence: CDR1 SGDLS, CDR2 YYNGEE. J lost 7 bases, V lost 3 bases, and 13 bases had no gene match. In nucleotides, the CDR3 is TGTGCCAGCAGCGCAACGGGACAGGGGGCTTCCAGCGGCGGGGAGCTGTTTTTT. The encoded protein is CASSATGQGASSGGELFF.

The chain is built from TRBV18 and TRBJ1-1, with 7 bases lining up with TRBD1. CDR3 length: 13 residues. V was clipped by 6 bases and J by 1 base; unmatched bases: 2. Per germline, CDR1 KGHSH and CDR2 LQKENI. This CDR3 is CASSGQQNTEAFF. The CDR3 region has the DNA TGTGCCAGCTCGGGACAGCAGAACACTGAAGCTTTCTTT.

The chain is built from TRBV16 and TRBJ1-2; no definite D call. The CDR3 loop spans 14 amino acids. Germline loops: CDR1 KGHSY, CDR2 FQNENV. The V end was cut by 0 bases, the J end by 8 bases, with 13 bases between. The CDR3 loop reads CASSQSYEGQGYTF. The CDR3 coding sequence is TGTGCCAGCAGCCAATCGTATGAGGGTCAGGGCTACACCTTC.

This chain connects TRBV29-1 to TRBJ2-7, with 10 bases that match TRBD1. The CDR3 runs to 14 residues. Per germline, CDR1 SQVTM and CDR2 ANQGSEA. V lost 5 bases, J lost 4 bases, and 8 bases stayed unmatched. The CDR3 spells CSVKARQGAYEQYF. CDR3 in DNA: TGCAGCGTTAAAGCTCGACAGGGGGCATACGAGCAGTACTTC.

This chain connects TRBV4-3 to TRBJ1-4; 9 nucleotides agree with TRBD1. V lost 4 bases and J lost 6; bases outside the gene matches: 3. From germline, CDR1 is LGHNA and CDR2 YSLEER. There are 14 residues in the CDR3. CDR3 residues: CASSPRDRDEKLFF. The CDR3, as DNA: TGCGCCAGCAGCCCGCGGGACAGGGATGAAAAACTGTTTTTT.

J is TRBJ2-7 and V is TRBV30; 9 nucleotides agree with TRBD1. This CDR3 has 14 amino acids. Germline lookup yields CDR1 GTSNPN and CDR2 SVGIG (reference sequence). V trimming: 4 bases; J trimming: 0 bases; junction bases outside the gene matches: 4. The CDR3 loop is CAWTPGQGSYEQYF. The DNA for the CDR3 is TGTGCCTGGACTCCGGGACAGGGCTCCTACGAGCAGTACTTC.

The rearrangement uses TRBV24-1 and TRBJ2-1; TRBD1 matches 8 bases. From germline, CDR1 is KGHDR and CDR2 SFDVKD. The V and J ends lost 4 bases and 0 bases, in that order; junction bases with no gene match: 4. The CDR3 has 16 residues. The CDR3 spells CATSDTTGGSYNEQFF. CDR3 sequence (DNA): TGTGCCACCAGTGACACCACAGGGGGCTCCTACAATGAGCAGTTCTTC.

About this clone: The junction departs from the called germline gene at one end, perhaps through a read error. The chain links TRBV7-7 to TRBJ2-5; the match to TRBD2 covers 9 bases. Germline assignment: CDR1 SSHAT and CDR2 FNYEAQ (reference sequence). CDR3 size: 16 residues. The CDR3 loop is CASSLGVAGEGETQYF. In DNA, the CDR3 is TGTGCTAGCAGCTTAGGAGTAGCGGGAGAGGGCGAGACCCAGTACTTC.

The chain employs TRBV7-6 and TRBJ2-1; weak D call: TRBD2 (6 bases). CDR3 length: 16 residues. V lost 1 base and J 9 bases, leaving 19 bases between the germline ends. Looked up from germline, CDR1 is SGHVS and CDR2 is FNYEAQ. CDR3 amino acids: CASSLGGAGAGGEQFF. As DNA, the CDR3 is TGTGCCAGCAGCTTAGGCGGTGCCGGAGCGGGCGGTGAGCAGTTCTTC.

This chain joins TRBV4-3 and TRBJ2-5, with D perhaps matching TRBD1 (5 bases). Germline V lookup: CDR1 LGHNA, CDR2 YSLEER. Trimming stripped 0 bases from V and 1 base from J, with 12 bases between. This CDR3 region has 16 residues. The CDR3 DNA reads TGCGCCAGCAGCCAAGATCACGCAGGGATCCAAGAGACCCAGTACTTC. Protein sequence: CASSQDHAGIQETQYF.

The chain couples TRBV5-1 to TRBJ2-7; 8 nucleotides line up with TRBD1. The CDR3 runs to 14 residues. V lost 4 bases to trimming and J lost 3 bases; unmatched junction nucleotides: 6. The germline V gene encodes CDR1 SGHRS and CDR2 YFSETQ. As DNA, the CDR3 is TGCGCCAGCAGCCCAAAAGACAGGGGCTACGAGCAGTACTTC. It codes for CASSPKDRGYEQYF.

This clone was found a few times. The rearrangement links TRBV18 to TRBJ2-7; TRBD1 agrees at 8 bases. The CDR3 is 15 residues long. In germline, CDR1 is KGHSH, CDR2 LQKENI. V was pared by 3 bases and J by 0 bases, with 4 bases of the junction left unmatched. For the CDR3, the DNA is TGTGCCAGCTCACCGACGACAGGGGCCTCCTACGAGCAGTACTTC. This codes for CASSPTTGASYEQYF.

The V and J genes are TRBV6-5 and TRBJ2-7; 7 bases are shared with TRBD1. CDR1 and CDR2 (germline): MNHEY, SVGAGI. The V gene end was trimmed by 7 bases and the J gene end by 0 bases; junction bases not matched to a gene: 6. The CDR3 loop spans 14 amino acids. The chain's CDR3 is CASTRDRTSYEQYF. The CDR3 DNA follows: TGTGCCAGCACCAGGGACAGAACCTCCTACGAGCAGTACTTC.

This clone was observed a few times. The chain has TRBV6-2 or TRBV6-3 and TRBJ2-2; D possibly corresponds to TRBD2 (5 bases). The CDR3 is 16 residues long. V was trimmed by 5 bases and J by 4 bases, leaving 17 bases between them. In germline, CDR1 is MNHEY, CDR2 SVGEGT. In DNA, the CDR3 is TGTGCCAGCAGTACCCGGGGTATAAGGCCCACCGGGGAGCTGTTTTTT. Translated, it gives CASSTRGIRPTGELFF.

The chain recombines TRBV10-3 with TRBJ2-2; a weak D match, TRBD2 (5 bases). Germline V gives CDR1 ENHRY, CDR2 SYGVKD. The V and J ends lost 4 bases and 4 bases respectively, with 16 bases between them. CDR3 length: 16 residues. The CDR3 sequence: CAISADLGARTGELFF. The CDR3 nucleotides are TGTGCCATCAGTGCAGATTTGGGAGCCCGCACCGGGGAGCTGTTTTTT.

This rearrangement joins TRBV30 to TRBJ2-6; tentative D call: TRBD2 (5 bases). The CDR3 runs 16 residues. V was shortened by 2 bases and J by 1 base, with 12 bases between the two germline ends. The germline V gene encodes CDR1 GTSNPN and CDR2 SVGIG (reference sequence). This chain's CDR3 is CAWSPLRGSGANVLTF. CDR3 bases: TGTGCCTGGAGTCCGCTCCGCGGGTCTGGGGCCAACGTCCTGACTTTC.

The chain recombines TRBV9 with TRBJ2-1; 8 bases line up with TRBD1. J gave up 5 bases and V 3 bases, and 4 bases lay outside the gene matches. Per germline, CDR1 SGDLS and CDR2 YYNGEE. The CDR3 contains 14 residues. The CDR3 coding sequence is TGTGCCAGCAGCGCGGGGGACAGGCACAATGAGCAGTTCTTC. Its protein product is CASSAGDRHNEQFF.

The chain joins TRBV7-2 to TRBJ2-3, with D tentatively TRBD2 (6 bases). V was pared by 0 bases and J by 2 bases, with 12 bases between. Germline V gene data show CDR1 as SGHTA and CDR2 as FQGNSA. The CDR3 has 16 residues. In DNA form, the CDR3 reads TGTGCCAGCAGCTTAGCATTAGGGACTCTCACAGATACGCAGTATTTT. Translating gives CASSLALGTLTDTQYF. The variable domain in full, completed from reference TRBV7-2 and TRBJ2-3, reads GAGVSQSPSNKVTEKGKDVELRCDPISGHTALYWYRQSLGQGLEFLIYFQGNSAPDKSGLPSDRFSAERTGGSVSTLTIQRTQQEDSAVYLCASSLALGTLTDTQYFGPGTRLTVL.

This clone was seen only once. The CDR3 loop is CASSQGAQGFRSPLHF. The CDR3 DNA follows: TGCGCCAGCAGCCAAGGAGCACAGGGGTTCCGATCACCCCTCCACTTT. This chain connects TRBV4-3 to TRBJ1-6, with 7 bases matching TRBD1. CDR1 is LGHNA, CDR2 YSLEER, per germline. V was pared by 1 base and J by 10 bases, with 10 bases of the junction left unmatched. The CDR3 is made up of 16 amino acids.

V usage is TRBV29-1 and J usage is TRBJ2-5; D possibly corresponds to TRBD2 (5 bases). CDR3 size: 12 residues. Deletions cut 7 bases from V and 5 bases from J, with 14 bases between. Germline loops: CDR1 SQVTM, CDR2 ANQGSEA. CDR3 amino acids: CSALAQMETQYF. The CDR3 DNA reads TGCAGCGCCCTAGCCCAGATGGAGACCCAGTACTTC.

V gene TRBV5-1 combines with J gene TRBJ2-7; the D gene is possibly TRBD1 (6 bases). The V end was cut by 0 bases, the J end by 4 bases, with 11 bases between. Germline V CDR1 and CDR2: SGHRS, YFSETQ. The CDR3 is 14 amino acids. The CDR3 is CASSLAGVLYEQYF. In nucleotides, the CDR3 is TGCGCCAGCAGCTTGGCAGGGGTTTTGTACGAGCAGTACTTC.

The J gene is TRBJ2-1, the V gene TRBV2; D is perhaps TRBD2 (6 bases). The CDR3 contains 15 residues. Trimming left V 8 bases short and J 5 bases short, with 19 bases between. Germline V gene sequence: CDR1 SNHLY, CDR2 FYNNEI. DNA for the CDR3: TGTGCCAGCGTGGTAGGAGGGCCTATAAACAATGAGCAGTTCTTC. Its translation: CASVVGGPINNEQFF.

The chain uses TRBV6-5 and TRBJ2-5; D is possibly TRBD1 (6 bases). Per the germline V gene, CDR1 is MNHEY and CDR2 is SVGAGI. Trimming left V 2 bases short and J 0 bases short, with 10 bases between. CDR3 length: 15 amino acids. CDR3 sequence reads: CASSYGGADQETQYF. In DNA, the CDR3 is TGTGCCAGCAGTTACGGGGGCGCGGACCAAGAGACCCAGTACTTC.

This clone was picked up one time. The J gene is TRBJ1-2, the V gene TRBV28; D remains ambiguous. Trimming stripped 10 bases from V and 2 bases from J, with 11 bases between. CDR1 and CDR2 from the germline V gene are MDHEN and SYDVKM. The CDR3 has 12 residues. The CDR3, as DNA: TGTGCCACTGGCGGGTACAACTATGGCTACACCTTC. Its translation is CATGGYNYGYTF.

In nucleotides, the CDR3 is TGTGCCAGCAGCCAAGGAGGGCGGTTCTCTGGAAACACCATATATTTT. This encodes CASSQGGRFSGNTIYF. The V call is TRBV3-1 (or the pseudogene TRBV3-2), the J call TRBJ1-3; no clear D gene. V lost 1 base, J lost 0 bases, and 10 bases lay in between. The germline CDR1 and CDR2 sequences are LGHDT and YNNKEL (reference sequence). CDR3 length: 16 residues.

This clone was recorded a few times. The chain carries TRBV18 and TRBJ2-7, with D tentatively TRBD1 (6 bases). The CDR3 totals 18 residues. Trimming pared 2 bases from V and 4 bases from J, leaving 24 bases between. Germline CDR1 and CDR2: KGHSH and LQKENI. The CDR3 sequence: CASSPIQGKTSGIYEQYF. The CDR3 DNA is TGTGCCAGCTCACCAATACAGGGAAAGACTTCGGGGATATACGAGCAGTACTTC.

The rearrangement links TRBV10-2 to TRBJ2-7; TRBD1 might be the D (5 bases). The CDR3 extends over 14 amino acids. V shed 0 bases and J shed 4 bases, with 10 bases lying between them. Germline V gene lookup returns CDR1 WSHSY and CDR2 SAAADI. The CDR3 is CASSESVGAYEQYF. CDR3 nucleotide sequence: TGCGCCAGCAGTGAGTCGGTAGGGGCTTACGAGCAGTACTTC.

J is TRBJ2-7 and V is TRBV5-6; D not resolved. Germline V CDR1 and CDR2: SGHDT, YYEEEE. The CDR3 loop spans 14 amino acids. V lost 4 bases to trimming and J lost 3 bases, with 14 bases between them. In nucleotides, the CDR3 is TGTGCCAGCAGCGCGCTGACTTCATTCTACGAGCAGTACTTC. Translated, it gives CASSALTSFYEQYF.

This chain uses TRBV19 with TRBJ1-5; D remains unclear. The V end was cut by 3 bases, the J end by 4 bases, with 7 bases between. Germline V gene data show CDR1 as LNHDA and CDR2 as SQIVND (reference sequence). This CDR3 is built from 13 residues. CDR3 DNA sequence: TGTGCCAGTAGTATGCAGGCTAATCAGCCCCAGCATTTT. Translation: CASSMQANQPQHF.

This chain uses TRBV4-3 with TRBJ1-2; weak D call: TRBD1 (6 bases). The CDR3 has 17 amino acids. In germline, CDR1 is LGHNA, CDR2 YSLEER. Trimming removed 4 bases at V and 8 bases at J, with 26 bases between. CDR3 DNA sequence: TGCGCCAGCAGCCGAAGATGGGGGTGGGGCGGGGGCTTAGGCTACACCTTC. Its protein is CASSRRWGWGGGLGYTF.